Each of the 30 T cell receptor beta chains below was sequenced from the same sample in a study of cytomegalovirus exposure and HLA in healthy donors. Amplification used 60 Vbeta primers and 13 Jbeta primers. Libraries were prepared by immunoSEQ multiplex PCR; TCRdb keeps only in-frame clonotypes and omits some of them. This sample carries 95,000 to 100,000 clones, about 80% of them seen once, and the ten largest clones take 2%. Sequencing was carried out using PBMCs. These receptors were obtained from a man aged 35-49 years in good health and CMV-seronegative.

The chain couples TRBV6-5 to TRBJ2-7, with a tentative D call TRBD2 (5 bases). Trimming pared 11 bases from V and 2 bases from J, leaving 22 bases between. Germline assignment: CDR1 MNHEY and CDR2 SVGAGI. This CDR3 region has 15 residues. DNA of the CDR3: TGTGCCTCACGGATTTGGAGCGGACCCACCTACGAGCAGTACTTC. Translated, it gives CASRIWSGPTYEQYF.

This chain connects TRBV6-5 to TRBJ1-2, with D possibly matching TRBD1 (6 bases). The V end was cut by 4 bases, the J end by 5 bases, with 17 bases between. CDR1 MNHEY and CDR2 SVGAGI come from the germline V gene. The CDR3 contains 15 residues. CDR3 bases: TGTGCCAGCAGTTTCATAGGGGGGGCCAGTTATGGCTACACCTTC. Protein: CASSFIGGASYGYTF.

The V gene is TRBV11-2, the J gene TRBJ2-5, with 8 nucleotides matching TRBD2. This CDR3 region has 16 residues. Trimming removed 6 bases from V and 4 bases from J; junction bases left unmatched: 13. The germline V gene has CDR1 SGHAT and CDR2 FQNNGV. CDR3 nucleotide sequence: TGTGCCAGCAGATCCCCGGGAGCGGGGGTAGGAGAGACCCAGTACTTC. As protein: CASRSPGAGVGETQYF.

The V and J genes are TRBV11-1 and TRBJ1-2; TRBD1 aligns across 8 bases. Germline CDR1 reads SGHAT; CDR2 reads FQDESV (reference sequence). The CDR3 loop spans 12 amino acids. V lost 4 bases, J lost 7 bases, and 2 bases stayed unmatched. CDR3 nucleotide sequence: TGTGCCAGCAGCTCCAGGGGGCTTGGCTACACCTTC. Translation gives CASSSRGLGYTF.

Only a few counts were recorded for this clone. V is TRBV27 and J is TRBJ1-2; tentatively, D is TRBD1 (5 bases). The CDR3 extends over 13 amino acids. Between the trimmed V and J ends, which lost 2 bases and 4 bases, there was a span of 8 bases. CDR1 and CDR2 from the germline V gene are MNHEY and SMNVEV (reference sequence). CDR3 amino acids: CASSLGAGYGYTF. CDR3 in DNA: TGTGCCAGCAGTTTAGGGGCCGGCTATGGCTACACCTTC.

The V call is TRBV27, the J call TRBJ2-1; D remains ambiguous. V lost 6 bases to trimming and J lost 10 bases, with 19 bases between them. Germline V lookup: CDR1 MNHEY, CDR2 SMNVEV (reference sequence). The CDR3 spans 14 residues. The CDR3 loop reads CASRPKVERLEQFF. In nucleotides, the CDR3 is TGTGCCAGCAGACCAAAGGTCGAGCGCCTCGAGCAGTTCTTC.

The chain has TRBV4-1 and TRBJ1-1; D remains unclear. With 4 bases removed from V and 3 bases from J, the gap between germline ends came to 12 bases. The CDR3 loop spans 14 amino acids. Germline V lookup: CDR1 MGHRA, CDR2 YSYEKL. The chain's CDR3 is CASSLGRVDTEAFF. CDR3 coding DNA: TGCGCCAGCAGCCTAGGTCGGGTAGACACTGAAGCTTTCTTT.

The V call is TRBV30, the J call TRBJ2-2; TRBD2 is a possible D gene (6 bases). The CDR3 consists of 15 residues. Germline V lookup: CDR1 GTSNPN, CDR2 SVGIG (reference sequence). V was shortened by 4 bases and J by 13 bases, with 25 bases between the two germline ends. CDR3 loop: CAWNNRRIYRGGLFF. The CDR3, as DNA: TGTGCCTGGAACAATCGCAGGATCTACCGGGGAGGGCTGTTTTTT.

This clone occurred a few times. The genes are TRBV5-1 and TRBJ2-1, with D tentatively TRBD1 (6 bases). CDR1 and CDR2 from the germline V gene are SGHRS and YFSETQ. The CDR3 is made up of 15 amino acids. V was shortened by 5 bases and J by 9 bases, with 21 bases between the two germline ends. For the CDR3, the DNA is TGCGCCAGCAGACTAGGTCCTAGTCAGGACAGTGAGCAGTTCTTC. As protein: CASRLGPSQDSEQFF. Drawing the rest from reference TRBV5-1 and TRBJ2-1, the complete variable domain is KAGVTQTPRYLIKTRGQQVTLSCSPISGHRSVSWYQQTPGQGLQFLFEYFSETQRNKGNFPGRFSGRQFSNSRSEMNVSTLELGDSALYLCASRLGPSQDSEQFFGPGTRLTVL.

This chain joins TRBV9 and TRBJ2-3; TRBD2 is a possible D gene (5 bases). This CDR3 spans 17 amino acids. Germline V gene sequence: CDR1 SGDLS, CDR2 YYNGEE. Trimming took off 0 bases at V and 3 bases at J, with 17 bases between the two ends. The CDR3 protein is CASSVDSGYGKTDTQYF. The CDR3 nucleotides read TGTGCCAGCAGCGTAGATTCGGGGTACGGAAAAACAGATACGCAGTATTTT.

The chain uses TRBV23-1 and TRBJ1-2; no firm D call. TRBV23-1 is sorted into the ORF group, with uncertain function. This CDR3 has 15 residues. V dropped 4 bases and J dropped 5 bases, with 17 bases sitting between them. As DNA, the CDR3 is TGCGCCAGCAGTCGGGAGGGAACGTTGGATTATGGCTACACCTTC. It codes for CASSREGTLDYGYTF.

This clone came up a few times. This rearrangement joins TRBV5-4 to TRBJ1-1; 7 positions agree with TRBD1. The length of the CDR3 is 15 residues. Germline-derived CDR1 and CDR2 are SGHNT and YYREEE (reference sequence). Trimming took 0 bases from V and 2 from J; bases not matched to a gene: 4. CDR3 nucleotides: TGTGCCAGCAGCTTGGCGACAGGGATCAACACTGAAGCTTTCTTT. This codes for CASSLATGINTEAFF.

The rearrangement joins TRBV11-1 to TRBJ2-5, with D uncertain. CDR1 is SGHAT, CDR2 FQDESV, per germline (reference sequence). Trimming pared 2 bases from V and 5 bases from J, leaving 9 bases between. The CDR3 runs 13 residues. CDR3 sequence reads: CASSLSEMETQYF. The CDR3 nucleotides are TGTGCCAGCAGCTTAAGCGAAATGGAGACCCAGTACTTC.

The chain uses TRBV9 and TRBJ2-2; 7 bases are shared with TRBD2. The J segment lost 1 base and the V segment lost 0 bases, leaving 3 bases of the junction unmatched. Looked up from germline, CDR1 is SGDLS and CDR2 is YYNGEE. The CDR3 runs 16 residues. CDR3 nucleotides: TGTGCCAGCAGCGTAGCCGGCGGGGGGAACACCGGGGAGCTGTTTTTT. It specifies CASSVAGGGNTGELFF.

This sequence joins TRBV9 and TRBJ2-3, with 12 bases that match TRBD1. The germline V gene encodes CDR1 SGDLS and CDR2 YYNGEE. The CDR3 has 16 residues. With V trimmed by 5 bases and J by 5 bases, 9 bases remained unmatched. CDR3 amino acids: CASSSGTGGSVDTQYF. In DNA, the CDR3 is TGTGCCAGCAGTTCCGGGACAGGGGGCTCGGTAGATACGCAGTATTTT.

The rearrangement joins TRBV7-8 to TRBJ1-4; D gene unclear. The germline CDR1 and CDR2 sequences are SGHVS and FQNEAQ. With 6 bases removed from V and 8 bases from J, the gap between germline ends came to 10 bases. The CDR3 contains 12 residues. CDR3: CASRNAGEKLFF. CDR3 DNA: TGTGCCAGCAGAAACGCGGGAGAAAAACTGTTTTTT.

The chain employs TRBV9 and TRBJ2-7; maybe TRBD1 (5 bases). The CDR3 has 14 amino acids. The V end was cut by 0 bases, the J end by 1 base, with 8 bases between. CDR1 is SGDLS, CDR2 YYNGEE, per germline. The CDR3 spells CASSVGSGSYEQYF. The CDR3 DNA reads TGTGCCAGCAGCGTAGGTTCAGGGTCCTACGAGCAGTACTTC.

The rearrangement joins TRBV5-8 to TRBJ2-1, with 11 nucleotides matching TRBD1. The CDR3 spans 17 residues. With 4 bases clipped from V and 3 bases from J, the junction kept 9 bases outside the gene matches. CDR1 is SGHTS and CDR2 is YDEGEE in the germline V gene. The CDR3 protein is CASSDFTGTGGYNEQFF. For the CDR3, the DNA is TGTGCCAGCAGCGACTTTACCGGGACAGGGGGCTACAATGAGCAGTTCTTC.

With respect to this clone: One end of the junction does not line up with germline, which may come from a read error. The V and J genes are TRBV7-9 and TRBJ2-3, with TRBD2 as a possible D gene (6 bases). CDR1 and CDR2 from the germline V gene are SEHNR and FQNEAQ (reference sequence). The CDR3 loop spans 16 amino acids. CDR3 DNA: TGTTCCAGCAGCTGGCATCTAGCGCCTGGGACTGATACGCAGTATTTT. As protein: CSSSWHLAPGTDTQYF.

This clone was detected a few times. This chain joins TRBV27 and TRBJ2-3; 8 bases are a match to TRBD2. Trimming cost V 6 bases and J 6 bases; bases outside gene matches: 8. In germline, CDR1 is MNHEY, CDR2 SMNVEV (reference sequence). The CDR3 extends over 14 amino acids. CDR3 bases: TGTGCCAGCAGACTAGCGGTGCCCGGGGATACGCAGTATTTT. It codes for CASRLAVPGDTQYF.

The chain is built from TRBV4-1 and TRBJ1-6, with 9 positions matching TRBD1. This CDR3 is 13 amino acids long. The J segment lost 9 bases and the V segment lost 7 bases, leaving 4 bases of the junction unmatched. The germline CDR1 and CDR2 sequences are MGHRA and YSYEKL. Written as DNA, the CDR3 is TGCGCCAGCACCCCGGACAGGGGTTCACCCCTCCACTTT. Protein: CASTPDRGSPLHF.

The gene calls are TRBV9 and TRBJ1-1; 11 nucleotides match TRBD1. Germline assignment: CDR1 SGDLS and CDR2 YYNGEE. The CDR3 has 15 residues. The J segment lost 5 bases and the V segment lost 3 bases, leaving 6 bases of the junction unmatched. The CDR3 loop is CASSGGTGGRTEAFF. DNA of the CDR3: TGTGCCAGCAGCGGGGGGACAGGGGGGAGGACTGAAGCTTTCTTT.

The rearrangement joins TRBV5-1 to TRBJ2-6; 9 nucleotides agree with TRBD1. The germline V gene has CDR1 SGHRS and CDR2 YFSETQ. The CDR3 totals 15 residues. V gave up 4 bases and J gave up 9 bases; unmatched junction bases: 8. The CDR3 DNA sequence: TGCGCCAGCAGCAAGGGGACAGGGTTTGACAACGTCCTGACTTTC. Translation: CASSKGTGFDNVLTF.

The V and J genes are TRBV27 and TRBJ2-1, with 9 bases matching TRBD1. Germline V lookup: CDR1 MNHEY, CDR2 SMNVEV (reference sequence). V was clipped by 5 bases and J by 4 bases; unmatched bases: 12. The CDR3 contains 17 residues. In DNA, the CDR3 is TGTGCCAGCAGTCTAAGGGACAGGGAGTATCTATACAATGAGCAGTTCTTC. It translates to CASSLRDREYLYNEQFF.

This chain links TRBV4-3 with TRBJ2-5; 8 nucleotides agree with TRBD2. The tail of the sequence fits TRBJ2-7 better, so the J call may be wrong. The germline CDR1 and CDR2 sequences are LGHNA and YSLEER. This CDR3 has 19 amino acids. The CDR3 here is CASSQDSLQAGAVTYEQYF. The CDR3 nucleotides read TGCGCCAGCAGCCAAGATTCGCTCCAAGCGGGAGCTGTCACGTACGAGCAGTACTTC.

Comment on this clone: The junction departs from the called germline gene at one end, perhaps through a read error. The gene calls are TRBV7-9 and TRBJ1-4; 7 bases are a match to TRBD1. Looked up from germline, CDR1 is SEHNR and CDR2 is FQNEAQ (reference sequence). The CDR3 covers 14 residues. The CDR3 bases are TGTTCCAGCAGCTTAGGGGACAGTAATGAAAAACTGTTTTTT. Its protein product is CSSSLGDSNEKLFF.

The V call is TRBV2, the J call TRBJ2-6; TRBD1 aligns across 7 bases. V was clipped by 6 bases and J by 2 bases; unmatched bases: 1. From germline, CDR1 is SNHLY and CDR2 FYNNEI. The CDR3 is 14 residues long. The CDR3 sequence: CASRTGTGANVLTF. CDR3 sequence (DNA): TGTGCCAGCAGGACAGGGACTGGGGCCAACGTCCTGACTTTC.

The CDR3: CASSDPREVYQETQYF. The DNA for the CDR3 is TGTGCCAGCAGTGACCCCCGGGAGGTGTACCAAGAGACCCAGTACTTC. The V and J genes are TRBV25-1 and TRBJ2-5; 7 bases fit TRBD2. V was pared by 3 bases and J by 0 bases, with 7 bases of the junction left unmatched. The CDR3 has 16 residues. Germline assignment: CDR1 MGHDK and CDR2 SYGVNS. The full variable domain, its missing parts supplied by reference TRBV25-1 and TRBJ2-5, is EADIYQTPRYLVIGTGKKITLECSQTMGHDKMYWYQQDPGMELHLIHYSYGVNSTEKGDLSSESTVSRIRTEHFPLTLESARPSHTSQYLCASSDPREVYQETQYFGPGTRLLVL.

V and J are TRBV7-3 and TRBJ1-2; 8 nucleotides align to TRBD1. CDR3 size: 15 residues. The V gene's germline CDR1 is SGHTA and CDR2 FQGTGA. Losses at the gene ends were 1 base for V and 9 bases for J; bases not matched to a gene: 10. CDR3 DNA sequence: TGTGCCAGCAGCTTAAGCGGCGCAGGGGGCGATAGCTACACCTTC. It specifies CASSLSGAGGDSYTF.

V and J are TRBV28 and TRBJ2-7, with TRBD1 matching 9 bases. The CDR3 has 14 amino acids. Germline V gene sequence: CDR1 MDHEN, CDR2 SYDVKM. V lost 1 base and J lost 3; bases outside the gene matches: 1. CDR3 nucleotide sequence: TGTGCCAGCAGTTTATTGGGACAGGGCTACGAGCAGTACTTC. This gives the protein CASSLLGQGYEQYF. Full variable domain (rest looked up from reference TRBV28 and TRBJ2-7): DVKVTQSSRYLVKRTGEKVFLECVQDMDHENMFWYRQDPGLGLRLIYFSYDVKMKEKGDIPEGYSVSREKKERFSLILESASTNQTSMYLCASSLLGQGYEQYFGPGTRLTVT.